The entry below describes one TCR beta chain. This clonotype was found a few times. Which antigen it targets is not known. No much larger clone exists at a distance of one base, and base qualities are not known. Sequencing used an Illumina NovaSeq 6000. TCRalpha and TCRbeta cDNA libraries were constructed by 5'RACE with constant-segment primers, with sample barcodes and unique molecular identifiers being introduced. RNA was extracted from every sample with Trizol reagent. The libraries were amplified in two PCR steps, and the second step added a second sample barcode and Illumina TruSeq adapters. Sequencing of the libraries was done on an Illumina NovaSeq, producing 2 x 150 bp paired-end reads. Concerning the study's data processing: Reads were demultiplexed and collapsed into UMI-guided consensus sequences with migec v1.2.7. Using mixcr v2.1.11, UMI consensuses were aligned to TRA and TRB V and J templates and then assembled into clonotypes. A clonotype was counted as expanded or contracted only if both edgeR and NoisET called the change significant, with noise models trained on biological replicates. For edgeR calls, the thresholds were a false discovery rate-adjusted p below 0.01 and a log2 fold-change of 1. As an exploratory analysis of dynamics, max-normalized trajectories of the 1000 most abundant clonotypes were examined with PCA combined with hierarchical clustering. The CD4 or CD8 phenotype of responding clones was assigned using the separately sequenced CD4+ and CD8+ repertoires. TCRdb reworked the public reads: Q25 trimming with fastp, MiXCR clone assembly, productive beta chains retained. Entries are consolidated by CDR3 protein sequence, retaining the most common genes and DNA. For this entry, the V and J calls and clone size follow TCRdb and not the study's own pipeline. This sample lists 450,000 or so distinct CDR3 sequences; about 23% were detected once. Jointly, the top ten make up around 12% of the sample.

The CDR3, cysteine through phenylalanine, is 14 amino acids long. Only the CDR3 DNA stays, 42 bases, in frame from base 1. The V and J ends are trimmed by 5 bases and 1 base, leaving 8 bases between them. The germline V gene (reference sequence) provides CDR1 SSHAT and CDR2 FNYEAQ. The data originate from a study of T-cell memory formation after mild COVID-19 (dated by TCRdb to about 2021). Background for the entire study: TCR sequence clusters from the two donors were largely donor specific. The cohort comprised two young, previously healthy adult volunteers, one female and one male. In two donors, T-cell clones that expanded and contracted after mild COVID-19 were followed by sequencing TCRalpha and TCRbeta repertoires longitudinally. Points the paper makes about the study in general: Some responding clones were found in pre-infection memory, which suggests that pre-existing cross-reactive memory T cells took part in the SARS-CoV-2 response. Only a couple of mild cases were covered in the study, and larger cohorts including severe cases with pre-infection samples were considered necessary. Balanced CD4/CD8 phenotypes were observed for clones contracting from day 15 to 85, whereas a bias towards CD4+ was observed for a second wave of clones expanding from day 15 to 37. Contracting CD4+ clones were found mainly in CM and EM memory subsets, while CD8+ clones were enriched in EMRA. SARS-CoV-2 specificity was not confirmed for the second-wave clones peaking on day 37.

PBMCs were isolated by Ficoll-Paque density gradient centrifugation. The sample taken for sequencing was PBMCs or a T cell subset sorted from them (not recorded which). The sequence was obtained from an adult woman who had mild COVID-19 (a few samples of this study predate the infection). The sample titles of this study are shuffled in the database, so cell type and time point are left out; the donor was told from shared clones. The rearrangement joined TRBV7-7 to TRBJ2-2; a confident D gene designation cannot be given. The CDR3 is CASSESRNTGELFF. The DNA is as follows: TGTGCCAGCAGCGAGTCAAGGAACACCGGGGAGCTGTTTTTT.